The text below deals with one T cell receptor beta chain. The antigen remains undetermined. TCRdb redid the calling of the 5' RACE reads with MiXCR, one entry per CDR3 protein. The sample has roughly 220,000 distinct CDR3 sequences; around 18% are singletons. The CDR3 consists of 16 residues. Unmatched junction bases numbered 7, after V lost 5 bases and J lost 2 bases. The data belong to a study of CD8 T cells in ankylosing spondylitis. Study-level findings and limits: Matched ankylosing spondylitis synovial fluid reportedly showed significant enrichment of disease-linked clones. Peripheral blood samples showed relatively rare disease-linked clones, and these clones were CD8+. A TCR beta motif of about 8 highly homologous variants seemed to mark ankylosing spondylitis blood.

The chain employs TRBV12-3 or TRBV12-4 and TRBJ2-3, with 10 positions matching TRBD2. Sequencing was carried out using blood, either unsorted or a sorted T cell fraction (not recorded which). The TCR sequence derives from a male donor with ankylosing spondylitis. The CDR3 here is CASSLRLAGDTDTQYF. In DNA, the CDR3 is TGTGCCAGCAGTCTGCGTCTAGCGGGGGACACAGATACGCAGTATTTT.